The clone carrying this T cell receptor (beta chain) appeared a few times. Its antigen is undetermined. The sample originates from a study of cytomegalovirus exposure and HLA in healthy donors. Study conclusions and caveats: Analysis performed later showed TCR beta chains linked to HLA being more clonally expanded than equally common others. The study had only CMV serostatus as immune exposure information. The study reported that TCR beta sequences accurately predicted HLA-A and HLA-B alleles in most subjects. Follow-up analysis seemed to connect common viral pathogens with several of the most significant clusters identified.

The PCR contained 60 Vbeta and 13 Jbeta primers. Only in-frame clones appear in the TCRdb table, and some are missing; sequencing was by immunoSEQ multiplex PCR. Here the sample spans some 180,000 clones, 77% being singletons. The germline V gene encodes CDR1 MNHEY and CDR2 SMNVEV (reference sequence). The CDR3 extends over 17 amino acids. Germline trimming cut 5 bases from V and 4 bases from J; bases unmatched to any gene: 11. Sequenced: PBMCs. The chain is built from TRBV27 and TRBJ1-6, with 7 bases lining up with TRBD1. This sequence originates from a man aged 18 to 30 in good health and CMV-seronegative. The CDR3 region is CASSPSPGQVYNSPLHF. CDR3 nucleotide sequence: TGTGCCAGCAGTCCATCCCCCGGACAGGTTTATAATTCACCCCTCCACTTT.